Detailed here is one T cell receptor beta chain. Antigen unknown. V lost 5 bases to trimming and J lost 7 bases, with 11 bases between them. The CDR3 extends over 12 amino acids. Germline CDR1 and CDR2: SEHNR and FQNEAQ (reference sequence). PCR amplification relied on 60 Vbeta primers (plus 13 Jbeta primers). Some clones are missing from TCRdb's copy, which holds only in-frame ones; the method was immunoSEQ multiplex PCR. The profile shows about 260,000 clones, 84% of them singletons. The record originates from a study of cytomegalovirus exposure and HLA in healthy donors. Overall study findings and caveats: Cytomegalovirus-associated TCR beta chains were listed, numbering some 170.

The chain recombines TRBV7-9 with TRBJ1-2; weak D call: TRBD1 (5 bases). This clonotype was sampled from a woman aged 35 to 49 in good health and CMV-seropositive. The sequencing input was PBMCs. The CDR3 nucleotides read TGTGCCAGCAGCCCCGCCCAGGGTGGCTACACCTTC. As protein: CASSPAQGGYTF.